Below, 4 T cell receptor beta chains from the same sample are listed, as sequenced in a study of a mutant IDH1 vaccine in newly diagnosed glioma. These receptors lack a known antigen. Sequencing was performed with immunoSEQ multiplex PCR; in TCRdb, only in-frame clones are kept and a portion is missing. Altogether 20,000 to 30,000 clones are present, approximately 80% being singletons, with the ten largest covering more than 5.5%. Time point: week 5, during vaccination. Every single dose of the vaccine, 300 ug of mutant IDH1 20-mer peptide, came with topical imiquimod. Here the sequenced sample was PBMCs, taken from a glioma patient whose treatment included an IDH1 peptide vaccine. These receptors all come from a man aged 35 to 55 with glioma. Some clones in this sample may be carry-over from other donors' samples.

The chain uses TRBV6-5 and TRBJ2-5, with 10 bases that match TRBD1. The length of the CDR3 is 15 residues. Germline assignment: CDR1 MNHEY and CDR2 SVGAGI. With V trimmed by 0 bases and J by 6 bases, 4 bases remained unmatched. The CDR3 sequence: CASSYSGQGIKTQYF. In nucleotides, the CDR3 is TGTGCCAGCAGTTACTCGGGACAGGGGATAAAGACCCAGTACTTC.

The V gene is TRBV4-1, the J gene TRBJ2-7; tentative D call: TRBD2 (5 bases). In germline, CDR1 is MGHRA, CDR2 YSYEKL. Trimming stripped 7 bases from V and 0 bases from J, with 16 bases between. CDR3 length equals 15 residues. CDR3 bases: TGCGCCAGCACCGGGATTCGAGGGAGCTCCTACGAGCAGTACTTC. It is translated as CASTGIRGSSYEQYF.

V is TRBV27 and J is TRBJ2-1; 9 bases agree with TRBD2. V shed 4 bases and J 4 bases; nucleotides not matched to a gene: 11. Germline CDR1 and CDR2: MNHEY and SMNVEV (reference sequence). CDR3 length: 17 residues. In DNA form, the CDR3 reads TGTGCCAGCAGTTCTCCAAGTAGCGGGGGATCTTACAATGAGCAGTTCTTC. Protein: CASSSPSSGGSYNEQFF.

The chain couples TRBV19 to TRBJ1-4; TRBD1 aligns across 9 bases. Trimming removed 5 bases from V and 6 bases from J; junction bases left unmatched: 7. The CDR3 totals 15 residues. The germline CDR1 and CDR2 sequences are LNHDA and SQIVND (reference sequence). CDR3 sequence (DNA): TGTGCCAGTAGTCACACAGGGGGCGCGGATGAAAAACTGTTTTTT. This sequence encodes CASSHTGGADEKLFF.